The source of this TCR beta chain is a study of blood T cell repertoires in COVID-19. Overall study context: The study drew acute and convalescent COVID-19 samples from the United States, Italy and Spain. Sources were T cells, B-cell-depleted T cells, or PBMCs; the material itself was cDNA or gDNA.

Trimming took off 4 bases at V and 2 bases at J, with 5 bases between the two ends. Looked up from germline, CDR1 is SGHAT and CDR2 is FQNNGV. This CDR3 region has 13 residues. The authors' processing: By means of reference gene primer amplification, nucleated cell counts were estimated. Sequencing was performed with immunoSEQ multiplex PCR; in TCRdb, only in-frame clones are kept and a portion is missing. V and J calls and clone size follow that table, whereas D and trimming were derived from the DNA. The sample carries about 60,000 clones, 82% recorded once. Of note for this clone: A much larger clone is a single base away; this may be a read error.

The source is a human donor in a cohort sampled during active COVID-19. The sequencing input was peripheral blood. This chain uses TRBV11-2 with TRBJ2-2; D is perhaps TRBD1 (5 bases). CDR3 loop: CASSWTNTGELFF. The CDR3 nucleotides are TGTGCCAGCAGCTGGACAAACACCGGGGAGCTGTTTTTT.